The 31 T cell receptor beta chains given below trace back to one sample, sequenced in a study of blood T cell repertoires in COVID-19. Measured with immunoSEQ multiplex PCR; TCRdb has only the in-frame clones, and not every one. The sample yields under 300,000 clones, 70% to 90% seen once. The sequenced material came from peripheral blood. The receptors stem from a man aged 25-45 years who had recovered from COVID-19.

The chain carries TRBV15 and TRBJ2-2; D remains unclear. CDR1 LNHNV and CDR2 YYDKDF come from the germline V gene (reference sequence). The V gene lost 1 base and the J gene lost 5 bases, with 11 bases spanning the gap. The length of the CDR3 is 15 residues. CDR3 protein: CATSRGSSRTGELFF. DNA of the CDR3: TGTGCCACCAGCAGAGGGTCCAGCAGGACCGGGGAGCTGTTTTTT.

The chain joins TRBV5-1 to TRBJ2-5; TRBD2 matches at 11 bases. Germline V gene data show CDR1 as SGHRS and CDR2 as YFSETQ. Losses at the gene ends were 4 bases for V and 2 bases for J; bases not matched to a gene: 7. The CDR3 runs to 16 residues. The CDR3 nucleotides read TGCGCCAGCAGCCGAACTAGCGGGGGTCTTCAAGAGACCCAGTACTTC. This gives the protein CASSRTSGGLQETQYF.

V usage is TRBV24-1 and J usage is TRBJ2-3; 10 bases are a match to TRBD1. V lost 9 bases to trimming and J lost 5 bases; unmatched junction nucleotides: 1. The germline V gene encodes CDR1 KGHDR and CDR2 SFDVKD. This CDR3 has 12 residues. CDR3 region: CATRDRGDTQYF. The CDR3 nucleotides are TGTGCCACCCGGGACAGGGGAGATACGCAGTATTTT.

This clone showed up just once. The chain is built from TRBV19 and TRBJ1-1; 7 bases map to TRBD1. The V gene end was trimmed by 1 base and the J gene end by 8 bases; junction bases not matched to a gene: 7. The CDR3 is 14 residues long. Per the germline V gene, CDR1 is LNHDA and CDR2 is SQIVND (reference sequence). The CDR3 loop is CASSIGFLQGEAFF. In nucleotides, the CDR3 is TGTGCCAGTAGTATAGGATTCCTACAGGGGGAAGCTTTCTTT.

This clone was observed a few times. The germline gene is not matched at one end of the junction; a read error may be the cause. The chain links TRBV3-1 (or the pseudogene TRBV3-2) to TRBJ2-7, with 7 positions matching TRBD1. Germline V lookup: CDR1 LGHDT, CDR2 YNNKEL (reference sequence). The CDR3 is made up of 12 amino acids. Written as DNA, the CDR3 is TGTGCCAGCAGCCAAGATGGGGACAGCTCGAACTTC. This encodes CASSQDGDSSNF.

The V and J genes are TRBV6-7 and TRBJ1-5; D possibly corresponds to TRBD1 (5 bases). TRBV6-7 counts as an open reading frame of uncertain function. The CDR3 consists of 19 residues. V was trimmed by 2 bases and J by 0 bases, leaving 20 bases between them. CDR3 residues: CASSYPGIWGVTSNQPQHF. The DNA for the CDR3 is TGTGCCAGCAGTTACCCCGGTATCTGGGGCGTCACTAGCAATCAGCCCCAGCATTTT.

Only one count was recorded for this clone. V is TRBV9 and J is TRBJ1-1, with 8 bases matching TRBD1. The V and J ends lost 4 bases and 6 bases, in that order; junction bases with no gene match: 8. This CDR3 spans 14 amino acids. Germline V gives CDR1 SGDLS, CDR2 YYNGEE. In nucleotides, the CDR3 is TGTGCCAGCAGCACAGGACAGGGTTCGGCTGAAGCTTTCTTT. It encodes CASSTGQGSAEAFF.

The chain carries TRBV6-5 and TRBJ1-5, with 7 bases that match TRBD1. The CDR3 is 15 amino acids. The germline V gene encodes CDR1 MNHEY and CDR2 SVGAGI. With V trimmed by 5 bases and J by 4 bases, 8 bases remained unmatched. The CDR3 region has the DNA TGTGCCAGCAGTCTCCAGGGGGTTCCTAATCAGCCCCAGCATTTT. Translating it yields CASSLQGVPNQPQHF.

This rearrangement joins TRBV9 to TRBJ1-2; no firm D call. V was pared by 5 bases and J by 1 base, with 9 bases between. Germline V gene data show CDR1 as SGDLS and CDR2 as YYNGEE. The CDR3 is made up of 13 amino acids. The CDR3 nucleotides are TGTGCCAGCAGGGAGGAGCTTAACTATGGCTACACCTTC. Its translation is CASREELNYGYTF.

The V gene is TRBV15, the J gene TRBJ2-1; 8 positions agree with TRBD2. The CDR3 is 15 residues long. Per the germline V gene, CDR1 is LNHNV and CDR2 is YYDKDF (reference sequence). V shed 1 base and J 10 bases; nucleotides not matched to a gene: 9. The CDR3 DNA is TGTGCCACCAGCAGAGCACTAGCGGTCCTGGGGGAGCAGTTCTTC. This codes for CATSRALAVLGEQFF.

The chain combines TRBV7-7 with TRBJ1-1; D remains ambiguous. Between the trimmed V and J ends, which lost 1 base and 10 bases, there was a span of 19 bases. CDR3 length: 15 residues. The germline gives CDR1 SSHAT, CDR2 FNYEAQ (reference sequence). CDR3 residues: CASSLESEPSGGAFF. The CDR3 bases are TGTGCCAGCAGCTTAGAGAGCGAACCGAGCGGAGGAGCTTTCTTT.

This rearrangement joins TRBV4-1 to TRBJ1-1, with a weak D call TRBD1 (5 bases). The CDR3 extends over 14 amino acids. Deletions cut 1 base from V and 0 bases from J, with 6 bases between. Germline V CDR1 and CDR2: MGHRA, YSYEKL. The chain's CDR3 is CASSQAGMNTEAFF. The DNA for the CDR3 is TGCGCCAGCAGCCAAGCAGGGATGAACACTGAAGCTTTCTTT.

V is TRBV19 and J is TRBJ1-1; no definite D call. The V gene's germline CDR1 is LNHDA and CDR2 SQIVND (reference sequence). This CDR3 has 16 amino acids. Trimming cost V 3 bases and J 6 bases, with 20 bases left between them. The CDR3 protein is CASSIRNNPRRAEAFF. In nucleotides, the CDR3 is TGTGCCAGTAGTATTAGGAATAATCCAAGACGGGCTGAAGCTTTCTTT.

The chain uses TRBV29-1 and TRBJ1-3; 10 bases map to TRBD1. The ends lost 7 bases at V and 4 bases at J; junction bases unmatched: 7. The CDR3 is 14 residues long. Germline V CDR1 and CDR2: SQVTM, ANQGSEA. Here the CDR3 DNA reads TGCAGCGCCTCCGACAGGGGGCTCGGAAACACCATATATTTT. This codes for CSASDRGLGNTIYF.

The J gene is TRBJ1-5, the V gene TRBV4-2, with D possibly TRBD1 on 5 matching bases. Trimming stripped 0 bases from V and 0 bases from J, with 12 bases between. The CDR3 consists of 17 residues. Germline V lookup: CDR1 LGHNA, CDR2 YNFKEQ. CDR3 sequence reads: CASSQDGTGYSNQPQHF. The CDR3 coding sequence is TGTGCCAGCAGCCAAGATGGTACAGGCTATAGCAATCAGCCCCAGCATTTT.

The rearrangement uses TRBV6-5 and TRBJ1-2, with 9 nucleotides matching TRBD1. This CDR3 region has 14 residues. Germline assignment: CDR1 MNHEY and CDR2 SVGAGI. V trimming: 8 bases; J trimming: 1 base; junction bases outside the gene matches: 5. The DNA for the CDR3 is TGTGCCAGCGGACGGGACAGGGTTAACTATGGCTACACCTTC. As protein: CASGRDRVNYGYTF.

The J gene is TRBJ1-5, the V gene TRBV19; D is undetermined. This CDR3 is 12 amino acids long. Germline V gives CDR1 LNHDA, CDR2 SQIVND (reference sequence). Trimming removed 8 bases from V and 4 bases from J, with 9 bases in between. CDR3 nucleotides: TGTGCCAGTGGCAGGCAAAATCAGCCCCAGCATTTT. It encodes CASGRQNQPQHF.

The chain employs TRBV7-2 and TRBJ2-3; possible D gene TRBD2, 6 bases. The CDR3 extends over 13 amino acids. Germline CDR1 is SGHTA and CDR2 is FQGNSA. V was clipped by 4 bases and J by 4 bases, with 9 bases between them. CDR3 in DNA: TGTGCCAGCAGCTCGCAGCGGGCAGATACGCAGTATTTT. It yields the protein CASSSQRADTQYF.

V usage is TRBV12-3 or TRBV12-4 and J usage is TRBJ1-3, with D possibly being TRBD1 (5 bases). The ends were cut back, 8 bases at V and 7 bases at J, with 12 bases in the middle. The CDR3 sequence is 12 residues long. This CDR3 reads CASDSLENTIYF. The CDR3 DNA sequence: TGTGCCAGCGACAGCCTGGAGAACACCATATATTTT.

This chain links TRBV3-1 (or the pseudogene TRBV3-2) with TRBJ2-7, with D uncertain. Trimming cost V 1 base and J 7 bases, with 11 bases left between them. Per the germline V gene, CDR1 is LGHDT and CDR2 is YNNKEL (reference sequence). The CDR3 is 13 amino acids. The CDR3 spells CASSQVGPFEQYF. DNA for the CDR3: TGTGCCAGCAGCCAAGTGGGCCCTTTTGAGCAGTACTTC.

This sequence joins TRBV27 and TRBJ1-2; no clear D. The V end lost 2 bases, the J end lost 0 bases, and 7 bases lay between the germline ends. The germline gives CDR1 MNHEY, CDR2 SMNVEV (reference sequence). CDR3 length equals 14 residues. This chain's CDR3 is CASSLSGANYGYTF. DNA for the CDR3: TGTGCCAGCAGTTTAAGTGGAGCTAACTATGGCTACACCTTC.

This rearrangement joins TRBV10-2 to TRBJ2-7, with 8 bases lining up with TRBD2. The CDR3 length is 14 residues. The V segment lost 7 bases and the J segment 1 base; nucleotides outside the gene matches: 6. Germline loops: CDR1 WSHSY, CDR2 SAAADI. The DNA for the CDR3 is TGCGCCAGCACGCGGGGGGTTCCTTCCTACGAGCAGTACTTC. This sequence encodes CASTRGVPSYEQYF.

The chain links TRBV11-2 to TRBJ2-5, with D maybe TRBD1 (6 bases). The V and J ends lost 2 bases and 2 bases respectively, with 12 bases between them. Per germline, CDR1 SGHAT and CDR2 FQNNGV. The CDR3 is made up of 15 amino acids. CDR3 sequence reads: CASSLRQATQETQYF. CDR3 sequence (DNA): TGTGCCAGCAGCTTAAGACAGGCTACACAAGAGACCCAGTACTTC.

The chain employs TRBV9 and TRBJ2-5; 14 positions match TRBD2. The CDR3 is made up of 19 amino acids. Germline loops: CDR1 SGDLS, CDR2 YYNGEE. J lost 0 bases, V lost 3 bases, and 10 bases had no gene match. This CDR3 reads CASSDLGTSGGQYQETQYF. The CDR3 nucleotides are TGTGCCAGCAGCGATTTAGGGACTAGCGGGGGACAGTACCAAGAGACCCAGTACTTC.

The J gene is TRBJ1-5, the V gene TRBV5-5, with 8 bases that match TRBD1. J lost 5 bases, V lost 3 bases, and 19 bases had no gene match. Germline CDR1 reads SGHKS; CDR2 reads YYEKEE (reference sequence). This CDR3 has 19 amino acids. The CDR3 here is CASSSFLYDRGYVDQPQHF. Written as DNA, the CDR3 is TGTGCCAGCAGCTCATTCCTATACGACAGGGGATATGTGGATCAGCCCCAGCATTTT. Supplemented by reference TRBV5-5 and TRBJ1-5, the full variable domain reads DAGVTQSPTHLIKTRGQQVTLRCSPISGHKSVSWYQQVLGQGPQFIFQYYEKEERGRGNFPDRFSARQFPNYSSELNVNALLLGDSALYLCASSSFLYDRGYVDQPQHFGDGTRLSIL.

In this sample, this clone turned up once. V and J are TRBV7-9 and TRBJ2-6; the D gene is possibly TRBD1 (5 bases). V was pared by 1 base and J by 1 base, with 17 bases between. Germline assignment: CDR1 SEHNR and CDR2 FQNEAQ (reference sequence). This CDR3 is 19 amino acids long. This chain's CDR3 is CASSLGGLGPSSGANVLTF. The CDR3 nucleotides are TGTGCCAGCAGCTTAGGTGGGCTGGGGCCTTCGTCTGGGGCCAACGTCCTGACTTTC.

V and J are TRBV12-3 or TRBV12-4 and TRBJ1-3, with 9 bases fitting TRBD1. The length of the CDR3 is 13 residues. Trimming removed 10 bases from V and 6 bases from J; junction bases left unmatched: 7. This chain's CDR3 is CATGTGLENTIYF. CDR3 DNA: TGTGCCACCGGGACAGGGCTAGAAAACACCATATATTTT.

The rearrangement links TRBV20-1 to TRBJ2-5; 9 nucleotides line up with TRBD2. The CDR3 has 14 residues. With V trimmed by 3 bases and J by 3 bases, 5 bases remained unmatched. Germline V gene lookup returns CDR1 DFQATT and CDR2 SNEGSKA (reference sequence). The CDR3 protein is CSASRRGGKETQYF. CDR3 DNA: TGCAGTGCTAGTAGGCGGGGGGGCAAAGAGACCCAGTACTTC.

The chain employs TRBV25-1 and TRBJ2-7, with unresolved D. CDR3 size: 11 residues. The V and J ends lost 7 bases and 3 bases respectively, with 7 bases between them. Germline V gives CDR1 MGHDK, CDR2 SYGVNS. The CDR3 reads CASTRNYEQYF. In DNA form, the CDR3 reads TGTGCCAGCACGCGGAACTACGAGCAGTACTTC.

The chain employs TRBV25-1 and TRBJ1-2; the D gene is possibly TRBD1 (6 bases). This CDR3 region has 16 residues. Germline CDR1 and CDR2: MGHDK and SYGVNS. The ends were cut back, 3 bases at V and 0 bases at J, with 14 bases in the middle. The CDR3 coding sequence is TGTGCCAGCAGTGACCCAGTAGGGGGATCTAACTATGGCTACACCTTC. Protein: CASSDPVGGSNYGYTF.

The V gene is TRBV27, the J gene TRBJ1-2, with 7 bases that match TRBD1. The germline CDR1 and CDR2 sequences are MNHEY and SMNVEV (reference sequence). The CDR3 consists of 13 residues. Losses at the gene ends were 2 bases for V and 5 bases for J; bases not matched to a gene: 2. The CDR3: CASSLRRGYGYTF. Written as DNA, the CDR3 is TGTGCCAGCAGTTTACGCAGGGGGTATGGCTACACCTTC.